The 8 T cell receptor beta chains presented below share a single source sample, sequenced in a study of Tregs in tolerant kidney transplant recipients (dated by TCRdb to the late 2010s). Libraries were built with the immunoSEQ multiplex PCR assay. As stored in TCRdb, this immuneACCESS dataset retains in-frame rearrangements with V and J assigned. A fraction of the clones does not appear; measured against another copy, unresolved V genes explain less than half of the discrepancy, and the remainder lacks a known reason. The sample table includes 25,000 to 35,000 clones. The top ten clones comprise around 8% of the sample. The sample's time point label, decoded: blood sample drawn before combined kidney and bone marrow transplant. Material: CD8+ T cells from blood, obtained before the transplant. The receptors originated from a human donor who received a combined kidney and bone marrow transplant.

Concerning this clone itself: The read terminates 3 residues before the CDR3 end, so the remaining end is supplied by the germline J gene. The V and J genes are TRBV6-2 or TRBV6-3 and TRBJ1-1; weak D call: TRBD1 (6 bases). This CDR3 spans 12 amino acids. From germline, CDR1 is MNHEY and CDR2 SVGEGT. Trimming pared 4 bases from V and 4 bases from J, leaving 7 bases between. The CDR3 bases that were read are TGTGCCAGCAGTTTACAGGGCACTGAA. Translated: CASSLQGTE. The entire CDR3 reads CASSLQGTEAFF.

Regarding this clone: Read data end 3 residues before the CDR3 end; the end is taken from the germline J gene. The V and J genes are TRBV2 and TRBJ1-2; 9 bases map to TRBD1. V lost 6 bases, J lost 4 bases, and 3 bases stayed unmatched. Germline V lookup: CDR1 SNHLY, CDR2 FYNNEI. This CDR3 contains 13 residues. The CDR3 sequence: CASRGQGVYGYTF. The CDR3 DNA, read in part, is TGTGCCAGCAGGGGACAGGGTGTCTATGGC.

The sequenced part of the CDR3 DNA is TGCAGTGCTAGGGGGATGCGGGTAATGAACACTGAA. It yields the protein CSARGMRVMNTE. The entire CDR3 protein is CSARGMRVMNTEAFF. The chain combines TRBV20-1 with TRBJ1-1; no definite D call. The sequence runs out 3 residues before the end of the CDR3; the remainder is reconstructed from the germline J gene. V lost 3 bases and J lost 0, with 14 bases in between. The CDR3 contains 15 residues. Germline V gene lookup returns CDR1 DFQATT and CDR2 SNEGSKA (reference sequence).

The chain's CDR3 is CASSLGYPTDTQYF. The CDR3 bases that were read are TGTGCCAGCAGCTTGGGCTATCCCACAGATACG. V is TRBV5-4 and J is TRBJ2-3; D is unclear. The read ends 3 residues before the CDR3 terminus; that terminus is restored from the germline J gene. The germline V gene has CDR1 SGHNT and CDR2 YYREEE (reference sequence). This CDR3 region has 14 residues. The ends were cut back, 0 bases at V and 2 bases at J, with 7 bases in the middle.

On this clone: The CDR3 end lies 3 residues beyond the end of the read and is filled in from the germline J gene. This chain joins TRBV14 and TRBJ2-1; possibly TRBD1 for D (6 bases). Per germline, CDR1 SGHDN and CDR2 FVKESK. V lost 8 bases to trimming and J lost 4 bases, with 18 bases between them. The CDR3 sequence is 15 residues long. The CDR3 region is CASRSTTGIYNEQFF. CDR3 DNA (partial): TGTGCCAGCCGGTCTACTACAGGGATATACAATGAG.

Notes on this clone: The read finishes 3 residues shy of the CDR3 end, and the germline J gene is used to complete it. The rearrangement uses TRBV7-6 and TRBJ1-2, with 7 positions matching TRBD1. CDR1 and CDR2 from the germline V gene are SGHVS and FNYEAQ. The V and J ends lost 5 bases and 2 bases, in that order; junction bases with no gene match: 8. This CDR3 has 15 residues. The sequenced part of the CDR3 DNA is TGTGCCAGCAGCGGGGGACAGCCAACAAACTATGGC. Protein sequence: CASSGGQPTNYG. The full CDR3 reads CASSGGQPTNYGYTF.

Points on this clone: The read halts 3 residues ahead of the CDR3 end, with the missing end drawn from the germline J gene. The chain carries TRBV19 and TRBJ1-1; D is unclear. CDR3 length: 13 amino acids. Germline V gives CDR1 LNHDA, CDR2 SQIVND (reference sequence). The V and J ends lost 1 base and 6 bases respectively, with 9 bases between them. CDR3 residues: CASSIGRGPEAFF. The CDR3 bases that were read are TGTGCCAGTAGTATAGGGCGGGGTCCTGAA.

Turning to this clone: Coverage ceases 3 residues before the CDR3 finishes, and the germline J gene fills in the end. The chain employs TRBV2 and TRBJ2-5, with 11 bases fitting TRBD1. In germline, CDR1 is SNHLY, CDR2 FYNNEI. The CDR3 has 13 residues. Unmatched junction bases numbered 1, after V lost 8 bases and J lost 2 bases. The CDR3 bases that were read are TGTGCCAGCCGGGACAGGGGGCAAGAGACC. This encodes CASRDRGQET. The whole CDR3 is CASRDRGQETQYF.